The 19 T cell receptor beta chains below all came from one sample that was sequenced in a study of blood T cell repertoires in COVID-19. The data were produced by immunoSEQ multiplex PCR, yet TCRdb's version contains in-frame clones alone and is incomplete. Here the sample spans around 300,000 clones, approximately 88% being singletons. The sequencing sample was made of PBMCs or T cells enriched from blood (not recorded which). The receptor set was obtained from a woman aged 40 to 50 who had recovered from COVID-19.

The genes are TRBV2 and TRBJ1-2; 9 bases line up with TRBD1. Trimming removed 8 bases from V and 5 bases from J; junction bases left unmatched: 6. From germline, CDR1 is SNHLY and CDR2 FYNNEI. The CDR3 runs 13 residues. CDR3 sequence: CASSEGTGYGYTF. The CDR3 DNA follows: TGTGCCAGCTCCGAAGGGACAGGGTATGGCTACACCTTC. The entire variable domain, with the rest obtained from reference TRBV2 and TRBJ1-2, is as follows: EPEVTQTPSHQVTQMGQEVILRCVPISNHLYFYWYRQILGQKVEFLVSFYNNEISEKSEIFDDQFSVERPDGSNFTLKIRSTKLEDSAMYFCASSEGTGYGYTFGSGTRLTVV.

The chain carries TRBV5-1 and TRBJ2-7, with TRBD2 matching over 7 bases. CDR3 length: 14 amino acids. With V trimmed by 4 bases and J by 3 bases, 7 bases remained unmatched. Germline V gene data show CDR1 as SGHRS and CDR2 as YFSETQ. The CDR3 bases are TGCGCCAGCAGCGCGGGGGTACCACTCTACGAGCAGTACTTC. It specifies CASSAGVPLYEQYF. Supplemented by reference TRBV5-1 and TRBJ2-7, the full variable domain reads KAGVTQTPRYLIKTRGQQVTLSCSPISGHRSVSWYQQTPGQGLQFLFEYFSETQRNKGNFPGRFSGRQFSNSRSEMNVSTLELGDSALYLCASSAGVPLYEQYFGPGTRLTVT.

V gene TRBV3-1 (or the pseudogene TRBV3-2) combines with J gene TRBJ2-7; 7 nucleotides agree with TRBD2. The CDR3 extends over 12 amino acids. Germline V gene sequence: CDR1 LGHDT, CDR2 YNNKEL (reference sequence). The ends lost 10 bases at V and 3 bases at J; junction bases unmatched: 6. This chain's CDR3 is CATEGGSYEQYF. CDR3 nucleotide sequence: TGTGCCACCGAGGGCGGGAGCTACGAGCAGTACTTC.

The gene calls are TRBV6-5 and TRBJ1-1, with TRBD1 matching 7 bases. CDR3 length: 12 amino acids. Per germline, CDR1 MNHEY and CDR2 SVGAGI. V gave up 6 bases and J gave up 5 bases; unmatched junction bases: 3. In nucleotides, the CDR3 is TGTGCCAGCAGGGTACAGGGGACTGAAGCTTTCTTT. Translated, it gives CASRVQGTEAFF.

The V call is TRBV12-3 or TRBV12-4, the J call TRBJ2-3; D is unresolved. Trimming stripped 5 bases from V and 6 bases from J, with 12 bases between. The CDR3 totals 13 residues. The CDR3 nucleotides are TGTGCCAGCAGTCCCTCTAGTGGGGATACGCAGTATTTT. Protein: CASSPSSGDTQYF.

The genes are TRBV5-5 and TRBJ1-3, with D tentatively TRBD1 (6 bases). V lost 4 bases and J lost 0, with 14 bases in between. The CDR3 runs 16 residues. Per germline, CDR1 SGHKS and CDR2 YYEKEE (reference sequence). CDR3 sequence (DNA): TGTGCCAGCAGCCCTGGACAGCTGAGCTCTGGAAACACCATATATTTT. Protein product: CASSPGQLSSGNTIYF.

The chain has TRBV6-5 and TRBJ1-6; D is undetermined. Germline V gives CDR1 MNHEY, CDR2 SVGAGI. The CDR3 covers 13 residues. V lost 5 bases and J 7 bases, leaving 9 bases between the germline ends. CDR3 loop: CASSPTRNSPLHF. The CDR3 DNA sequence: TGTGCCAGCAGTCCCACACGAAATTCACCCCTCCACTTT.

The chain employs TRBV10-3 and TRBJ2-5, with D perhaps matching TRBD1 (6 bases). CDR1 ENHRY and CDR2 SYGVKD come from the germline V gene. V lost 2 bases and J 2 bases, leaving 6 bases between the germline ends. This CDR3 spans 13 amino acids. The CDR3 loop reads CAISEGQQETQYF. In DNA, the CDR3 is TGTGCCATCAGTGAGGGACAGCAAGAGACCCAGTACTTC.

J is TRBJ1-2 and V is TRBV28, with D hard to call. V lost 2 bases and J 3 bases, leaving 16 bases between the germline ends. The CDR3 spans 16 residues. Per germline, CDR1 MDHEN and CDR2 SYDVKM. This chain's CDR3 is CASSLVSGRGYYGYTF. CDR3 coding DNA: TGTGCCAGCAGTTTAGTATCCGGCCGCGGGTACTATGGCTACACCTTC.

V is TRBV19 and J is TRBJ2-7; TRBD1 is a possible D gene (7 bases). The CDR3 is made up of 15 amino acids. Germline V gene lookup returns CDR1 LNHDA and CDR2 SQIVND (reference sequence). Trimming stripped 3 bases from V and 6 bases from J, with 18 bases between. In DNA, the CDR3 is TGTGCCAGTAGTATTCTCCGGACAGGCGGGGTCGAGCAGTACTTC. Translating gives CASSILRTGGVEQYF.

The chain joins TRBV3-1 (or the pseudogene TRBV3-2) to TRBJ2-7; a possible D gene is TRBD1 (6 bases). Trimming left V 0 bases short and J 5 bases short, with 17 bases between. CDR1 LGHDT and CDR2 YNNKEL come from the germline V gene (reference sequence). This CDR3 comprises 16 residues. DNA of the CDR3: TGTGCCAGCAGCCAAGATTCCGGGACACGGTACCACGAGCAGTACTTC. Translating gives CASSQDSGTRYHEQYF.

This sequence joins TRBV9 and TRBJ1-6; 10 nucleotides align to TRBD1. The V segment lost 6 bases and the J segment 2 bases; nucleotides outside the gene matches: 8. In germline, CDR1 is SGDLS, CDR2 YYNGEE. CDR3 length equals 17 residues. The CDR3 loop reads CASTQGQGSPYNSPLHF. The CDR3 region has the DNA TGTGCCAGCACCCAGGGACAGGGGTCCCCCTATAATTCACCCCTCCACTTT.

This chain links TRBV14 with TRBJ1-1; D not resolved. Germline V gene data show CDR1 as SGHDN and CDR2 as FVKESK. Trimming shortened V by 3 bases and J by 5 bases, and 16 bases separated the two germline ends. The CDR3 length is 15 residues. CDR3 sequence: CASSQGGYGKTEAFF. In DNA, the CDR3 is TGTGCCAGCAGCCAGGGAGGGTACGGGAAGACTGAAGCTTTCTTT.

The chain combines TRBV5-4 with TRBJ2-1; TRBD1 matches at 9 bases. CDR1 and CDR2 from the germline V gene are SGHNT and YYREEE (reference sequence). This CDR3 comprises 18 residues. The V segment lost 0 bases and the J segment 2 bases; nucleotides outside the gene matches: 9. The CDR3 spells CASSLVIGTGRPYNEQFF. CDR3 DNA sequence: TGTGCCAGCAGCTTGGTTATAGGGACAGGGAGACCCTACAATGAGCAGTTCTTC.

The chain combines TRBV2 with TRBJ2-5, with 9 bases fitting TRBD2. The V segment lost 5 bases and the J segment 1 base; nucleotides outside the gene matches: 5. Per the germline V gene, CDR1 is SNHLY and CDR2 is FYNNEI. This CDR3 spans 15 amino acids. Here the CDR3 reads CASSRPSGAQETQYF. CDR3 DNA: TGTGCCAGCAGTCGGCCTAGCGGGGCCCAAGAGACCCAGTACTTC.

The V call is TRBV7-9, the J call TRBJ2-5, with D possibly matching TRBD2 (6 bases). Germline CDR1 SEHNR, CDR2 FQNEAQ (reference sequence). V lost 3 bases and J lost 5, with 10 bases in between. This CDR3 region has 13 residues. The CDR3 sequence is CASSFGGAETQYF. The CDR3 coding sequence is TGTGCCAGCAGCTTCGGCGGGGCGGAGACCCAGTACTTC.

This chain uses TRBV11-3 with TRBJ1-3; a possible D gene is TRBD1 (5 bases). V lost 5 bases and J 0 bases, leaving 11 bases between the germline ends. Germline V gives CDR1 SGHNT, CDR2 YENEEA. The CDR3 runs to 15 residues. The CDR3 nucleotides read TGTGCCAGCAGCCGAACAGGAGTCTCTGGAAACACCATATATTTT. Translated, it gives CASSRTGVSGNTIYF.

The rearrangement joins TRBV30 to TRBJ1-1; the match to TRBD1 covers 7 bases. V shed 1 base, J shed 11 bases, and the junction held 13 bases outside the gene matches. The CDR3 is 14 amino acids. Germline V lookup: CDR1 GTSNPN, CDR2 SVGIG (reference sequence). CDR3 bases: TGTGCCTGGAGTGCTAAGACACCCGGGACAGAGGCTTTCTTT. This sequence encodes CAWSAKTPGTEAFF.

V and J are TRBV4-1 and TRBJ2-5, with 10 bases identical to TRBD2. The J segment lost 1 base and the V segment lost 4 bases, leaving 3 bases of the junction unmatched. This CDR3 is 15 amino acids long. Germline CDR1 and CDR2: MGHRA and YSYEKL. The CDR3 loop is CASSPRLAGQETQYF. In DNA form, the CDR3 reads TGCGCCAGCAGCCCAAGACTAGCGGGCCAAGAGACCCAGTACTTC.